What follows are 18 T cell receptor beta chains derived from one specimen sequenced in a study of T cells in Graves' hyperthyroidism and ophthalmopathy. TCR beta CDR3 sequences were amplified from RNA transcripts. First-round RT-PCR targeting the TCR CDR3 was performed with the HTBI primer set. TCRdb analysed the multiplex PCR reads with MiXCR anew, one entry per CDR3 protein. The sample holds about 350,000 distinct CDR3 sequences, 17% seen once. The sequenced material came from blood. These receptors came from a woman aged 25 to 39 with Graves' hyperthyroidism that later progressed to Graves' ophthalmopathy.

This clonotype was observed at least ten times. This rearrangement joins TRBV7-2 to TRBJ1-6, with 7 bases lining up with TRBD1. The CDR3 runs 14 residues. V dropped 3 bases and J dropped 10; count of bases not matched to a gene: 6. Per germline, CDR1 SGHTA and CDR2 FQGNSA. The DNA of the CDR3 is TGTGCCAGCAGCTTGACAGGGCCCTCCTCACCCCTCCACTTT. It codes for CASSLTGPSSPLHF. Full variable domain (rest looked up from reference TRBV7-2 and TRBJ1-6): GAGVSQSPSNKVTEKGKDVELRCDPISGHTALYWYRQSLGQGLEFLIYFQGNSAPDKSGLPSDRFSAERTGGSVSTLTIQRTQQEDSAVYLCASSLTGPSSPLHFGNGTRLTVT.

This clonotype appeared many times. The chain links TRBV10-3 to TRBJ2-7, with D possibly being TRBD1 (6 bases). The V end lost 10 bases, the J end lost 2 bases, and 15 bases lay between the germline ends. CDR1 ENHRY and CDR2 SYGVKD come from the germline V gene. This CDR3 is 13 amino acids long. This CDR3 is CATSRDTAYEQYF. The CDR3 DNA is TGTGCCACGAGCCGGGACACCGCCTACGAGCAGTACTTC.

A few counts support this clonotype. One end of the junction fails to match germline, which may point to a read error. V usage is TRBV7-9 and J usage is TRBJ1-4; 8 bases line up with TRBD1. Germline V lookup: CDR1 SEHNR, CDR2 FQNEAQ (reference sequence). The CDR3 totals 14 residues. The CDR3 DNA reads as TGTGCCAGCAGCCCGCAGGGGGCTGAGGAAAAACTGGTTTTT. Amino acids: CASSPQGAEEKLVF.

This clonotype was detected only a few times. This chain connects TRBV20-1 to TRBJ2-2, with 14 nucleotides matching TRBD2. There are 17 residues in the CDR3. In germline, CDR1 is DFQATT, CDR2 SNEGSKA (reference sequence). V lost 2 bases and J lost 3; bases outside the gene matches: 5. The CDR3 spells CSARTTSGGAYTGELFF. CDR3 coding DNA: TGCAGTGCTAGAACGACTAGCGGGGGGGCCTACACCGGGGAGCTGTTTTTT.

This clonotype was seen at least ten times. The rearrangement uses TRBV12-3 or TRBV12-4 and TRBJ2-7; D possibly uses TRBD1 or TRBD2 (5 bases each). V lost 4 bases, J lost 3 bases, and 10 bases lay in between. CDR3 length equals 13 residues. CDR3 residues: CASSSRDVYEQYF. Here the CDR3 DNA reads TGTGCCAGCAGTTCCCGGGACGTCTACGAGCAGTACTTC.

This chain joins TRBV28 and TRBJ2-1; D is unresolved. Germline-derived CDR1 and CDR2 are MDHEN and SYDVKM. The length of the CDR3 is 13 residues. Trimming removed 8 bases at V and 2 bases at J, with 10 bases between. The CDR3 DNA sequence: TGTGCCAGCCGGAGCGTAACCTACAATGAGCAGTTCTTC. Translation gives CASRSVTYNEQFF.

The rearrangement links TRBV19 to TRBJ1-5; D is possibly TRBD1 (5 bases). The CDR3 is 16 amino acids. The V gene's germline CDR1 is LNHDA and CDR2 SQIVND (reference sequence). V gave up 8 bases and J gave up 0 bases, with 17 bases separating them. CDR3 sequence (DNA): TGTGCCAGTCGGGGCAGCACTATTTATAGCAATCAGCCCCAGCATTTT. Translating gives CASRGSTIYSNQPQHF.

This clonotype was seen many times. The V call is TRBV7-8, the J call TRBJ2-2, with 9 bases that match TRBD1. From germline, CDR1 is SGHVS and CDR2 FQNEAQ. CDR3 size: 16 residues. V dropped 5 bases and J dropped 4; count of bases not matched to a gene: 8. The CDR3 loop reads CASSGRDRATTGELFF. The CDR3, as DNA: TGTGCCAGCAGCGGCCGGGACAGGGCGACCACCGGGGAGCTGTTTTTT.

This clonotype was counted many times. This chain connects TRBV11-2 to TRBJ2-5; 15 positions agree with TRBD2. The J segment lost 1 base and the V segment lost 3 bases, leaving 6 bases of the junction unmatched. Per the germline V gene, CDR1 is SGHAT and CDR2 is FQNNGV. CDR3 length equals 18 residues. CDR3 nucleotides: TGTGCCAGCAGCTTGGGTGGGACTAGCGGGGGGCCCCAAGAGACCCAGTACTTC. Translating it yields CASSLGGTSGGPQETQYF.

This clonotype was seen at least ten times. The J gene is TRBJ2-3, the V gene TRBV2; the D is unclear. Germline lookup yields CDR1 SNHLY and CDR2 FYNNEI. V lost 6 bases, J lost 1 base, and 11 bases lay in between. The CDR3 runs 14 residues. The CDR3 sequence is CASSIRPRTDTQYF. In DNA form, the CDR3 reads TGTGCCAGCAGCATCCGTCCCCGCACAGATACGCAGTATTTT.

This clonotype was counted only a few times. This chain uses TRBV5-1 with TRBJ2-1, with 9 bases aligning to TRBD1. This CDR3 spans 15 amino acids. The J segment lost 7 bases and the V segment lost 5 bases, leaving 10 bases of the junction unmatched. Germline lookup yields CDR1 SGHRS and CDR2 YFSETQ. The CDR3 spells CASRPGTGYFNEQFF. The CDR3 bases are TGCGCCAGCAGACCCGGGACAGGGTATTTTAATGAGCAGTTCTTC.

This clonotype has ten or more counts. This chain links TRBV7-2 with TRBJ2-7; D might be TRBD2 (5 bases). This CDR3 comprises 15 residues. Germline CDR1 SGHTA, CDR2 FQGNSA. The V and J ends lost 1 base and 1 base respectively, with 11 bases between them. In nucleotides, the CDR3 is TGTGCCAGCAGCTTAGGCGCCGGGGTATCCTACGAGCAGTACTTC. Amino acid sequence: CASSLGAGVSYEQYF.

Written as DNA, the CDR3 is TGCAGTGCTAGACAGGACCACTGGTATGGCTACACCTTC. Encoded protein: CSARQDHWYGYTF. The rearrangement uses TRBV20-1 and TRBJ1-2; D ambiguous. The CDR3 loop spans 13 amino acids. From germline, CDR1 is DFQATT and CDR2 SNEGSKA (reference sequence). The germline V and J ends were trimmed by 2 bases and 5 bases, with 12 bases remaining between them.

This clonotype was counted between two and nine times. The chain links TRBV6-1 to TRBJ1-5; no firm D call. Germline V CDR1 and CDR2: MNHNS, SASEGT. With 6 bases removed from V and 7 bases from J, the gap between germline ends came to 16 bases. The CDR3 covers 14 residues. This chain's CDR3 is CASSVGPGRQPQHF. CDR3 in DNA: TGTGCCAGCAGCGTTGGGCCGGGCCGGCAGCCCCAGCATTTT.

The table lists this clonotype with a few counts. The chain uses TRBV12-3 or TRBV12-4 and TRBJ2-1; D might be TRBD2 (7 bases). The ends were cut back, 4 bases at V and 5 bases at J, with 15 bases in the middle. The CDR3 spans 15 residues. Here the CDR3 DNA reads TGTGCCAGCAGTTCAACGGGGGGCGAAGACAATGAGCAGTTCTTC. It encodes CASSSTGGEDNEQFF.

This clonotype was picked up a small number of times. The J gene is TRBJ1-1, the V gene TRBV7-2, with no clear D. The V and J ends lost 0 bases and 0 bases respectively, with 8 bases between them. The CDR3 is 15 residues long. Germline CDR1 is SGHTA and CDR2 is FQGNSA. The CDR3 DNA reads as TGTGCCAGCAGCTTAGCGGCTTTCTTGAACACTGAAGCTTTCTTT. This translates into CASSLAAFLNTEAFF.

This clonotype was seen repeatedly, ten times or more. The rearrangement uses TRBV30 and TRBJ2-5, with D perhaps given as TRBD1 or TRBD2 (5 bases each). Per germline, CDR1 GTSNPN and CDR2 SVGIG (reference sequence). The V gene lost 1 base and the J gene lost 4 bases, with 13 bases spanning the gap. The CDR3 has 14 residues. In nucleotides, the CDR3 is TGTGCCTGGAGTGGTGGGACCCCTGGAGAGACCCAGTACTTC. Translation gives CAWSGGTPGETQYF.

This clonotype was detected a few times. The gene calls are TRBV7-2 and TRBJ2-7; 8 bases are shared with TRBD1. The CDR3 extends over 15 amino acids. From germline, CDR1 is SGHTA and CDR2 FQGNSA. The V gene end was trimmed by 1 base and the J gene end by 3 bases; junction bases not matched to a gene: 5. CDR3 DNA: TGTGCCAGCAGCTTAGAATACAGGGGGAGCTACGAGCAGTACTTC. It encodes CASSLEYRGSYEQYF.